Detailed here is one TCR beta chain. Original analysis: Amplification from reference gene primers served as the basis for estimated nucleated cell counts. The repertoire was sequenced with immunoSEQ multiplex PCR; TCRdb's copy has only in-frame clones and lacks some. V, J and clone size were drawn from that table, and D and trimming were deduced from the DNA. The table includes about 160,000 clones, 81% detected once. This sample stems from a study of blood T cell repertoires in COVID-19. Study-level information: COVID-19 samples from acute and convalescent phases originated in the United States, Italy and Spain. T cells, B-cell-depleted T cells, or PBMCs supplied cDNA or gDNA.

The receptor comes from a man aged 55 to 70 with active or convalescent COVID-19. The sample was peripheral blood.

This chain's CDR3 is CASSLSPGQGGYGYTF. The CDR3 nucleotides are TGCGCCAGCAGCCTCTCACCTGGACAGGGCGGCTATGGCTACACCTTC. The chain recombines TRBV5-1 with TRBJ1-2; TRBD1 agrees at 8 bases. V trimming: 4 bases; J trimming: 4 bases; junction bases outside the gene matches: 12. The CDR3 loop spans 16 amino acids. Germline CDR1 and CDR2: SGHRS and YFSETQ.